This T cell receptor (beta chain) derives from a study of regulatory T cells in long-lasting Graves disease. Time point specified: newly diagnosed GD, antithyroid drugs for less than 3 months. RNA from PBMCs was the source of the TCR library. This clonotype was picked up many times. Combining iRepertoire HTBI primers with Arm-PCR of CDR3 regions, the authors built TCR beta libraries. TCRdb processed the multiplex PCR reads anew with MiXCR; each CDR3 protein has one entry. The sample has about 540,000 distinct CDR3 sequences, roughly 13% seen once. V was pared by 6 bases and J by 9 bases, with 9 bases between. The germline V gene encodes CDR1 SQVTM and CDR2 ANQGSEA. The CDR3 contains 10 residues. The data also belong to a second study, concerning T cells in Graves' hyperthyroidism and ophthalmopathy.

The sequencing here drew on peripheral blood mononuclear cells (PBMCs), taken at new diagnosis, from a patient treated with antithyroid drugs. This chain links TRBV29-1 with TRBJ2-1; D perhaps matches TRBD1 (6 bases). This TCR was recovered from a man aged 25-40 years with Graves disease. The CDR3 coding sequence is TGCAGCGTACAGGGTGGTGAGCAGTTCTTC. Protein product: CSVQGGEQFF.